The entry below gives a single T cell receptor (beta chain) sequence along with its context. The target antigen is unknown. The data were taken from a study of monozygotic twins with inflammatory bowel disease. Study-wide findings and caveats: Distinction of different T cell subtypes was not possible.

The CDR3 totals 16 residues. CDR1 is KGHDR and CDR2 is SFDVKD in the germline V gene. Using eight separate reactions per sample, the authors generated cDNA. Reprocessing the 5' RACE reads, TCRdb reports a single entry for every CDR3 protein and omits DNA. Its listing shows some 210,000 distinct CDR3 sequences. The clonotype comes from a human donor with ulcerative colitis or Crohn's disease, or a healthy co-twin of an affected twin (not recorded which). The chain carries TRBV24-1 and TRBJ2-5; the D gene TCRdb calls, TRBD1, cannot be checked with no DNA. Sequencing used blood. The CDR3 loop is CATSDFEVAGGETQYF.